Following are 3 T cell receptor beta chains from one sample sequenced in a study of blood T cell repertoires in COVID-19. The protocol was immunoSEQ multiplex PCR, while the TCRdb copy is restricted to in-frame clones and leaves out a portion. In the table there are approximately 160,000 clones, more than 75% of which are singletons. Sequencing was performed on PBMCs or T cells enriched from blood (not recorded which). All receptors derive from a man aged 40-50 years who had recovered from COVID-19.

The chain is built from TRBV25-1 and TRBJ2-7; 10 nucleotides line up with TRBD2. This CDR3 spans 17 amino acids. V trimming: 4 bases; J trimming: 1 base; junction bases outside the gene matches: 10. In germline, CDR1 is MGHDK, CDR2 SYGVNS. Here the CDR3 DNA reads TGTGCCAGCAGTGTCTCCGGGACTAGCGTCGCGTCCTACGAGCAGTACTTC. Amino acid sequence: CASSVSGTSVASYEQYF.

The V gene is TRBV5-6, the J gene TRBJ1-2; D gene ambiguous. This CDR3 is built from 16 residues. Germline CDR1 is SGHDT and CDR2 is YYEEEE. The ends were cut back, 3 bases at V and 4 bases at J, with 19 bases in the middle. CDR3 loop: CASSSKNPLGGYGYTF. CDR3 sequence (DNA): TGTGCCAGCAGCTCAAAGAACCCCCTAGGCGGCTATGGCTACACCTTC.

This clone was found once. The chain combines TRBV7-8 with TRBJ2-7; the match to TRBD1 covers 9 bases. The V gene's germline CDR1 is SGHVS and CDR2 FQNEAQ. The V and J ends lost 5 bases and 0 bases, in that order; junction bases with no gene match: 5. The CDR3 length is 15 residues. CDR3 sequence: CASSRQGGSSYEQYF. CDR3 bases: TGTGCCAGCAGCAGACAGGGGGGGAGCTCCTACGAGCAGTACTTC.